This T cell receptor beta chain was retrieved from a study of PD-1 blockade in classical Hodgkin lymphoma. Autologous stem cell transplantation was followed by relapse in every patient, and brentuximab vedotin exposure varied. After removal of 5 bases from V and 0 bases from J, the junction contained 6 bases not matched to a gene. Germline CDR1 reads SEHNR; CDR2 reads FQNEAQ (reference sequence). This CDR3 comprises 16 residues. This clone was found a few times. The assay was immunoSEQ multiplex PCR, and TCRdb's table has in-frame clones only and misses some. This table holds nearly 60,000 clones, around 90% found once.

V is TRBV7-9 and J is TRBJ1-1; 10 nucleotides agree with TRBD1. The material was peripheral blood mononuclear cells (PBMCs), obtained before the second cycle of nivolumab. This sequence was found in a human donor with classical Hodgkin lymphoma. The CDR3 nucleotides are TGTGCCAGCAGCCGTCCGGGACAGGGGATGAACACTGAAGCTTTCTTT. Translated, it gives CASSRPGQGMNTEAFF.